Sequencing of this TCR beta chain was carried out in a study of blood T cells in healthy people across ages. Through a sample-barcoded 5' primer and a J-beta primer mix, a second PCR was run for roughly 7 to 11 cycles. MiXCR, run by TCRdb on the 5' RACE reads, gives a single entry per CDR3 protein. There are over a million distinct CDR3 sequences in the sample; about 43% occur only once, and less than 8% lies in the top ten. This clonotype was seen only a few times. Its antigen is as yet unknown. Study-wide results and limits: Unsorted PBMCs blocked a conclusive comparison of naive and antigen-experienced cells. As age increased, TCR beta diversity per million T cells fell in a roughly linear fashion. Unknown donor CMV status possibly confounded expanded clonotype changes.

Specimen: blood. The receptor's source is a woman aged 18-29 years in good health.

CDR3 in amino acids: CASSTHPLRDNEQFF. In DNA form, the CDR3 reads TGTGCCAGCAGCACGCATCCACTGCGGGACAATGAGCAGTTCTTC. The V call is TRBV7-2, the J call TRBJ2-1, with a weak D call TRBD2 (5 bases). Between the trimmed V and J ends, which lost 5 bases and 5 bases, there was a span of 16 bases. The length of the CDR3 is 15 residues. Germline loops: CDR1 SGHTA, CDR2 FQGNSA.